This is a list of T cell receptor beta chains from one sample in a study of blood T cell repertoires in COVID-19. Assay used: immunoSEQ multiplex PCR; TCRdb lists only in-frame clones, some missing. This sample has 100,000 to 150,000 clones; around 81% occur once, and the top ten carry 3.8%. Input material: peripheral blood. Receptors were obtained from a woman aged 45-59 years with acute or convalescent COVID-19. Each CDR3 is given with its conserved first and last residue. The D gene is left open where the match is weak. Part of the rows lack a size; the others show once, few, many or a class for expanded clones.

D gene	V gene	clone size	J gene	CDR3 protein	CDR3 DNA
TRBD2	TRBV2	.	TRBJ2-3	CASRFSGDTQYF	TGTGCCAGCCGGTTTAGCGGGGATACGCAGTATTTT
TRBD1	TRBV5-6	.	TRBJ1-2	CASSDLGDRSPTF	TGTGCCAGCAGCGACCTAGGGGACAGGAGTCCCACCTTC
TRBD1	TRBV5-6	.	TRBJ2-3	CASSPLVQGASYTQYF	TGTGCCAGCAGCCCCTTAGTCCAGGGGGCTTCGTATACGCAGTATTTT
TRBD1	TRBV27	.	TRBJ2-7	CASSETGGYEQYF	TGTGCCAGCAGTGAGACAGGGGGCTACGAGCAGTACTTC
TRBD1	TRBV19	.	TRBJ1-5	CASGGQGVLNQPQHF	TGTGCCAGTGGGGGACAGGGGGTGTTGAATCAGCCCCAGCATTTT
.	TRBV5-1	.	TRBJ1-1	CASSLSEITEAFF	TGCGCCAGCAGCTTATCAGAAATCACTGAAGCTTTCTTT
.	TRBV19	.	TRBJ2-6	CASSRGGFEPLSGANVLTF	TGTGCCAGTAGTCGGGGAGGTTTCGAGCCGTTATCTGGGGCCAACGTCCTGACTTTC
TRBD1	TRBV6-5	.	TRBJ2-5	CASSSNWDREETQYF	TGTGCCAGCAGTTCCAACTGGGACAGGGAAGAGACCCAGTACTTC
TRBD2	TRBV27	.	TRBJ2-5	CASSRRASGTGETQYF	TGTGCCAGCAGTCGCCGGGCTAGCGGGACGGGTGAGACCCAGTACTTC
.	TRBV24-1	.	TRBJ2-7	CATQGLDSYEQYF	TGTGCCACTCAGGGTCTAGACTCCTACGAGCAGTACTTC
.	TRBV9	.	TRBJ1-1	CASSVDVTVVSTEAFF	TGTGCCAGCAGCGTAGATGTTACGGTGGTTAGCACTGAAGCTTTCTTT
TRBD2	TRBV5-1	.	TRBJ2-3	CASSPPLAGSTDTQYF	TGCGCCAGCAGCCCTCCACTAGCGGGATCCACAGATACGCAGTATTTT
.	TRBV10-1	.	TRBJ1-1	CASSEGGNTEAFF	TGCGCCAGCAGTGAAGGCGGGAACACTGAAGCTTTCTTT
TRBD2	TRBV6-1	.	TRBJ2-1	CASSEVGTSGSEEFF	TGTGCCAGCAGTGAAGTCGGGACTAGCGGGTCTGAGGAGTTCTTC
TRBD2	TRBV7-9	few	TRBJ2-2	CASSATSGRGSNTGELFF	TGTGCCAGCAGCGCGACTAGCGGGAGGGGATCGAACACCGGGGAGCTGTTTTTT
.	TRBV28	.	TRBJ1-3	CASSFKSSGNTIYF	TGTGCCAGCAGTTTTAAGAGCTCTGGAAACACCATATATTTT
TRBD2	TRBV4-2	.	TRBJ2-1	CASSSLAGGPNEQFF	TGTGCCAGCAGCTCCCTAGCGGGAGGGCCTAATGAGCAGTTCTTC
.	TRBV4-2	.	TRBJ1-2	CASSQEAADGYTF	TGTGCCAGCAGCCAAGAAGCGGCGGACGGCTACACCTTC
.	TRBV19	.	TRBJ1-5	CASTRREGNQPQHF	TGTGCCAGTACGCGACGGGAAGGCAATCAGCCCCAGCATTTT
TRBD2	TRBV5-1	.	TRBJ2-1	CASSLETGGEQFF	TGCGCCAGCAGCTTGGAAACGGGGGGTGAGCAGTTCTTC
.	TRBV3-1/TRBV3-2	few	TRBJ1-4	CASSQYRATNEKLFF	TGTGCCAGCAGCCAGTACAGGGCCACTAATGAAAAACTGTTTTTT
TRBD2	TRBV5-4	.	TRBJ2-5	CASSRKGGLETQYF	TGTGCCAGCAGTCGTAAGGGAGGGCTAGAGACCCAGTACTTC
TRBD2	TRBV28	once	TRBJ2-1	CASSPGGGERFGQFF	TGTGCCAGCAGTCCCGGGGGAGGGGAACGGTTCGGGCAGTTCTTC
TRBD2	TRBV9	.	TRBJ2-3	CASSETSGTDTQYF	TGTGCCAGCAGCGAGACTAGCGGCACAGATACGCAGTATTTT
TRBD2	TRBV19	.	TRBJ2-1	CASRPGAGGYNEQFF	TGTGCCAGTCGCCCCGGGGCGGGGGGGTACAATGAGCAGTTCTTC
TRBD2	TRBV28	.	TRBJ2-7	CASSIPSGSAYEQYF	TGTGCCAGCAGTATCCCTAGCGGGAGTGCCTACGAGCAGTACTTC
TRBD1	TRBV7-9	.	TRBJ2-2	CASSLRTGVGTGELFF	TGTGCCAGCAGCTTGAGGACAGGGGTAGGCACCGGGGAGCTGTTTTTT
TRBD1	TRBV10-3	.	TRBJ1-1	CAISGTGGIAEAFF	TGTGCCATCAGTGGGACAGGGGGAATCGCTGAAGCTTTCTTT
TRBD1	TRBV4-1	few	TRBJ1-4	CASSQDTGAGKLFF	TGCGCCAGCAGCCAAGATACAGGGGCGGGAAAACTGTTTTTT
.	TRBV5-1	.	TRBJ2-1	CASSGGTALNEQFF	TGCGCCAGCAGCGGGGGGACAGCCCTCAATGAGCAGTTCTTC
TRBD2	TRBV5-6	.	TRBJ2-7	CASSAQRGVYEQYF	TGTGCCAGCAGCGCCCAGCGGGGGGTCTACGAGCAGTACTTC
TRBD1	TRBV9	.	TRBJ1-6	CASSQTTGTYNSPLHF	TGTGCCAGCAGCCAGACGACAGGGACCTATAATTCACCCCTCCACTTT
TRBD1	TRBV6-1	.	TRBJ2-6	CASSEGVATGGSGANVLTF	TGTGCCAGCAGTGAAGGGGTCGCGACAGGGGGCTCTGGGGCCAACGTCCTGACTTTC
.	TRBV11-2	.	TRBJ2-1	CASSLVPGVVRGEQFF	TGTGCCAGCAGCTTAGTCCCGGGAGTCGTAAGAGGTGAGCAGTTCTTC
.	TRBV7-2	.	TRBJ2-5	CASSLALYQETQYF	TGTGCCAGCAGCTTAGCCTTGTACCAAGAGACCCAGTACTTC
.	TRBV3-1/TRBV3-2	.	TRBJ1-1	CASSQDLPEEAFF	TGTGCCAGCAGCCAAGATCTTCCGGAGGAAGCTTTCTTT
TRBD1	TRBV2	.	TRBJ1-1	CASSTPPQGLDTEAFF	TGTGCCAGCAGTACCCCCCCACAGGGGCTGGACACTGAAGCTTTCTTT
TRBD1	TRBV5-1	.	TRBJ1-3	CASSFQGAGSGNTIYF	TGCGCCAGCAGCTTCCAGGGGGCCGGCTCTGGAAACACCATATATTTT
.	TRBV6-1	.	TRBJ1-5	CASSALSKGRNSNQPQHF	TGTGCCAGCAGTGCCCTAAGTAAGGGGAGGAATAGCAATCAGCCCCAGCATTTT
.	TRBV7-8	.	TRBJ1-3	CASSSSPRAGTGNTIYF	TGTGCCAGCAGCTCAAGTCCCCGGGCAGGGACTGGAAACACCATATATTTT
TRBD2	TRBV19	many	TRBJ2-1	CASSIPLASGYNEQFF	TGTGCCAGTAGTATACCTTTGGCTAGCGGCTACAATGAGCAGTTCTTC
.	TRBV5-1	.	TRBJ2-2	CASREALQNTGELFF	TGCGCCAGCAGAGAAGCACTTCAGAACACCGGGGAGCTGTTTTTT
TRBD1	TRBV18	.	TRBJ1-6	CASSPTGLDSPLHF	TGTGCCAGCTCCCCGACAGGGTTGGATTCACCCCTCCACTTT
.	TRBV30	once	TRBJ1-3	CASDDRGYSGNTIYF	TGTGCCAGCGACGACCGGGGTTATTCTGGAAACACCATATATTTT